The rows below give T cell receptor beta chains drawn from one sample of a study of blood T cell repertoires in COVID-19. Profiling relied on immunoSEQ multiplex PCR, and the TCRdb table lists in-frame clones only, not all of them. This table has around 70,000 clones, around 87% appearing once. The source material was peripheral blood. The source of these receptors is a woman at least 80 years old with active or convalescent COVID-19. Both conserved end residues are part of each CDR3. D genes are given only for firm matches. Size is stated for part of the rows, as once, few or many counts, or as a class when the clone is expanded.

-	TRBV28	TRBJ1-3	11	-	TGTGCCAGTCATTCTGGAAACACCATATATTTT	CASHSGNTIYF
-	TRBV3-1/TRBV3-2	TRBJ2-5	18	-	TGTGCCAGCAGCCAAGGCCTGGACTTTCAGGAGGGCAATTGGGCCCAGTACTTC	CASSQGLDFQEGNWAQYF
-	TRBV24-1	TRBJ2-7	15	-	TGTGCCACCAGTGATTCAGTGGGGCAGGGATACGAGCAGTACTTC	CATSDSVGQGYEQYF
-	TRBV19	TRBJ2-7	15	TRBD1	TGTGCCAGTAGTATGACGGGACAGGGTTTGATAGAGCAGTACTTC	CASSMTGQGLIEQYF
few	TRBV14	TRBJ1-6	13	TRBD1	TGTGCCAGCAGCCGACAGGGAGGTTCACCCCTCCACTTT	CASSRQGGSPLHF
-	TRBV4-3	TRBJ1-6	15	-	TGCGCCAGCAGCCAAGATCACCAGGGGTATCGTCGCCTCCACTTT	CASSQDHQGYRRLHF
few	TRBV27	TRBJ2-7	14	-	TGTGCCAGCCACCAAGGACAGCTCTCCTACGAGCAGTACTTC	CASHQGQLSYEQYF
-	TRBV9	TRBJ1-1	14	TRBD1	TGTGCCAGCAGCGTAGACAGGGGCGACACTGAAGCTTTCTTT	CASSVDRGDTEAFF
-	TRBV7-2	TRBJ2-5	18	TRBD2	TGTGCCAGCAGCTTATTTCCCCAGACTAGCGGGAGACAAGAGACCCAGTACTTC	CASSLFPQTSGRQETQYF
once	TRBV11-2	TRBJ1-2	12	-	TGTGCCAGCAGCTGGGACTTACTGGGCTACACCTTC	CASSWDLLGYTF
-	TRBV11-1	TRBJ2-5	15	TRBD1	TGTGCCAGCAGCTCCGAGAACAGGGGTGGGGAGACCCAGTACTTC	CASSSENRGGETQYF
-	TRBV7-6	TRBJ1-5	17	TRBD1	TGTGCCAGCAGCTTCGGGACAGGGGGCGCAGGCAATCAGCCCCAGCATTTT	CASSFGTGGAGNQPQHF
once	TRBV2	TRBJ1-2	15	TRBD1	TGTGCCAGCAGAGAAAGGGACAGGAGGAACTATGGCTACACCTTC	CASRERDRRNYGYTF
-	TRBV10-1	TRBJ1-5	13	TRBD1	TGCGCCAGTGGGACAGGGGGTAATCAGCCCCAGCATTTT	CASGTGGNQPQHF
-	TRBV5-1	TRBJ1-5	15	-	TGCGCCAGCAGCTTGGAGAACCCTCTAAATCAGCCCCAGCATTTT	CASSLENPLNQPQHF
-	TRBV28	TRBJ2-1	14	TRBD1	TGTGCCAGCAGGCGGGACAGGGTAGAGGGGGAGCAGTTCTTC	CASRRDRVEGEQFF
-	TRBV6-5	TRBJ2-7	15	-	TGTGCCAGCAGTTACGATGGGCAGCCCTCCTACGAGCAGTACTTC	CASSYDGQPSYEQYF
-	TRBV7-9	TRBJ2-2	16	TRBD2	TGTGCCAGCAGCTTCCCGGCGGGGGAAAAAACCGGGGAGCTGTTTTTT	CASSFPAGEKTGELFF
few	TRBV20-1	TRBJ1-5	11	-	TGCAGTGCTAGAGTAGCGGAGCCCCAGCATTTT	CSARVAEPQHF
-	TRBV2	TRBJ2-7	16	TRBD2	TGTGCCAGCAGTGATAGCGGGGCCTGGGGCTCCTACGAGCAGTACTTC	CASSDSGAWGSYEQYF
-	TRBV27	TRBJ1-1	14	-	TGTGCCAGCAGTTTAAACAGTTTGATCCTTGAAGCTTTCTTT	CASSLNSLILEAFF
-	TRBV2	TRBJ2-1	14	TRBD1	TGTGCCAGCAGGGACAGGAGCTCCTACAATGAGCAGTTCTTC	CASRDRSSYNEQFF
-	TRBV6-1	TRBJ1-3	17	-	TGTGCCAGCAGTGAACTTGGGGGCAGAGGTACTGGAAACACCATATATTTT	CASSELGGRGTGNTIYF
-	TRBV5-1	TRBJ2-7	14	TRBD2	TGCGCCAGCAGCATTAGCGGGGGGTTCTACGAGCAGTACTTC	CASSISGGFYEQYF
once	TRBV30	TRBJ1-1	13	TRBD1	TGTGCCTGGAGTCGACAGGGGAACACTGAAGCTTTCTTT	CAWSRQGNTEAFF